The 6 T cell receptor beta chains presented below share a single source sample, sequenced in a study of post-analysis software for immune sequencing data (dated by TCRdb to about 2015). Summary of the overall study and its limitations: Patients showed significantly higher frequencies than controls for five TRBV segments, among them TRBV5-6, TRBV5-1 and TRBV20-1.

Their recognized antigens are unknown. The method behind the library was PCR. The sequencer was an Illumina HiSeq 2500. Unique molecular identifiers were incorporated into TCR beta cDNA libraries to reduce PCR and sequencing biases. The public reads were reanalyzed by TCRdb: fastp trimming at Q25, MiXCR alignment, in-frame beta chains only. Each CDR3 protein appears once, grouped with its most common genes and DNA. Here the sample has 350,000 to 450,000 distinct CDR3 sequences; over 30% occur a single time. The top ten clonotypes cover about 7.6% of the sample. Sequenced: blood. The origin of the receptors is a girl aged 2-9 years with multiple sclerosis.

The chain couples TRBV24-1 to TRBJ2-5, with TRBD1 matching over 7 bases. Germline V gene sequence: CDR1 KGHDR, CDR2 SFDVKD. This CDR3 contains 14 residues. The V segment lost 1 base and the J segment 3 bases; nucleotides outside the gene matches: 1. The CDR3 here is CATSDFDREETQYF. The CDR3 DNA reads as TGTGCCACCAGTGATTTCGACAGGGAAGAGACCCAGTACTTC.

This clonotype has just a few counts. The chain combines TRBV20-1 with TRBJ2-4, with 8 bases matching TRBD1. The germline V gene encodes CDR1 DFQATT and CDR2 SNEGSKA (reference sequence). The CDR3 loop spans 15 amino acids. Trimming cost V 8 bases and J 1 base; bases outside gene matches: 10. The CDR3 DNA reads TGCAGTATACCGACAGGGGAGTGGGCCAAAAACATTCAGTACTTC. Amino acid sequence: CSIPTGEWAKNIQYF.

This chain uses TRBV29-1 with TRBJ2-1, with D tentatively TRBD2 (5 bases). The V gene's germline CDR1 is SQVTM and CDR2 ANQGSEA. V was clipped by 5 bases and J by 0 bases, with 8 bases between them. The CDR3 consists of 13 residues. Here the CDR3 DNA reads TGCAGCGTTTCGGCGGGCTCCTACAATGAGCAGTTCTTC. This codes for CSVSAGSYNEQFF.

Of note for this clonotype: One end of the junction varies from germline; a read error may be responsible. The rearrangement joins TRBV6-5 to TRBJ2-1; the D is unclear. Germline loops: CDR1 MNHEY, CDR2 SVGAGI. This CDR3 contains 13 residues. The CDR3 protein is CAGSYRFYNEQFF. In nucleotides, the CDR3 is TGTGCCGGCAGTTACCGCTTCTACAATGAGCAGTTCTTC.

This clonotype was picked up one time. The genes are TRBV20-1 and TRBJ1-4; 8 bases align to TRBD1. V shed 6 bases, J shed 8 bases, and the junction held 8 bases outside the gene matches. The CDR3 has 13 amino acids. The V gene's germline CDR1 is DFQATT and CDR2 SNEGSKA (reference sequence). The CDR3, as DNA: TGCAGTGCCCCCCGGACAGGGCAGGAAAAACTGTTTTTT. Amino acid sequence: CSAPRTGQEKLFF.

This clonotype showed up just a few times. CDR3 in amino acids: CASSQDFEFNEGWASGANVLTF. DNA of the CDR3: TGCGCCAGCAGCCAAGATTTCGAGTTCAACGAAGGGTGGGCCTCTGGGGCCAACGTCCTGACTTTC. J is TRBJ2-6 and V is TRBV4-3; D ambiguous. The CDR3 totals 22 residues. Germline V gene sequence: CDR1 LGHNA, CDR2 YSLEER. V lost 0 bases, J lost 0 bases, and 24 bases lay in between.